The 8 T cell receptor beta chains in this list originate from one sample, sequenced in a study of neurological immune-mediated disorders. MiXCR, run by TCRdb on the 5' RACE reads, gives a single entry per CDR3 protein. The sample contains about 40,000 distinct CDR3 sequences, 2% to 3% of which appear only once. Input material: PBMCs. The receptor source for this set is a man between 45 and 60 years old with multiple sclerosis.

The table lists this clonotype with many counts. The chain recombines TRBV6-2 or TRBV6-3 with TRBJ1-5; unclear D gene. The CDR3 spans 13 residues. V gave up 7 bases and J gave up 0 bases, with 7 bases separating them. The germline gives CDR1 MNHEY, CDR2 SVGEGT. CDR3 amino acids: CASTIDSNQPQHF. CDR3 coding DNA: TGTGCCAGCACCATCGATAGCAATCAGCCCCAGCATTTT.

In this sample, this clonotype turned up many times. The gene calls are TRBV18 and TRBJ1-2; D unclear. Trimming took 2 bases from V and 1 from J, leaving 8 bases between them. This CDR3 is built from 14 residues. CDR1 KGHSH and CDR2 LQKENI come from the germline V gene. CDR3 sequence (DNA): TGTGCCAGCTCACCAATAACAGATAACTATGGCTACACCTTC. This codes for CASSPITDNYGYTF.

Ten or more counts support this clonotype. The chain combines TRBV25-1 with TRBJ2-7; possibly TRBD2 for D (6 bases). The V and J ends lost 4 bases and 1 base respectively, with 14 bases between them. The germline V gene has CDR1 MGHDK and CDR2 SYGVNS. CDR3 length: 15 residues. The CDR3 protein is CASSGPGTPSYEQYF. The CDR3 DNA follows: TGTGCCAGCAGTGGCCCAGGGACTCCATCCTACGAGCAGTACTTC.

This clonotype was seen ten or more times. The chain recombines TRBV28 with TRBJ1-5; 8 bases match TRBD1. V was clipped by 3 bases and J by 5 bases; unmatched bases: 0. Per the germline V gene, CDR1 is MDHEN and CDR2 is SYDVKM. The CDR3 has 13 residues. In DNA form, the CDR3 reads TGTGCCAGCAGTTTCAGGGGGCATCAGCCCCAGCATTTT. Its protein is CASSFRGHQPQHF. The variable domain in full, completed from reference TRBV28 and TRBJ1-5, reads DVKVTQSSRYLVKRTGEKVFLECVQDMDHENMFWYRQDPGLGLRLIYFSYDVKMKEKGDIPEGYSVSREKKERFSLILESASTNQTSMYLCASSFRGHQPQHFGDGTRLSIL.

For this clonotype: A much larger clone lies a single base off, so this may be a read error. V usage is TRBV6-1 and J usage is TRBJ1-2; a weak D match, TRBD1 (6 bases). The CDR3 has 15 residues. V lost 6 bases and J lost 2, with 16 bases in between. The germline V gene has CDR1 MNHNS and CDR2 SASEGT. For the CDR3, the DNA is TGTGCCAGCAGAAGTAGGACAGAGAAGAACTATGGCTACACCTTC. It specifies CASRSRTEKNYGYTF.

This clonotype showed up many times. CDR3 region: CSASGTGLRNSPLHF. CDR3 DNA: TGCAGTGCTTCCGGTACAGGGCTAAGGAATTCACCCCTCCACTTT. V usage is TRBV20-1 and J usage is TRBJ1-6, with D perhaps matching TRBD1 (6 bases). The CDR3 is 15 amino acids. Germline V gives CDR1 DFQATT, CDR2 SNEGSKA (reference sequence). Trimming pared 5 bases from V and 7 bases from J, leaving 18 bases between.

At least ten counts were recorded for this clonotype. The chain joins TRBV20-1 to TRBJ2-4; 11 bases are a match to TRBD2. This CDR3 has 20 residues. Trimming cost V 3 bases and J 0 bases; bases outside gene matches: 16. Germline V gene sequence: CDR1 DFQATT, CDR2 SNEGSKA (reference sequence). The CDR3: CSARRLLAGGYSLAKNIQYF. The CDR3, as DNA: TGCAGTGCTAGGAGACTCCTAGCGGGGGGCTACTCGCTAGCCAAAAACATTCAGTACTTC.

This clonotype was detected many times. The chain has TRBV7-8 and TRBJ2-1; 11 nucleotides line up with TRBD2. Germline CDR1 is SGHVS and CDR2 is FQNEAQ. The CDR3 has 17 residues. Trimming took 5 bases from V and 4 from J; bases not matched to a gene: 10. CDR3 nucleotides: TGTGCCAGCAGCCCCCCCCTACTAGCGGGGGTATACAATGAGCAGTTCTTC. Translation: CASSPPLLAGVYNEQFF.